This paragraph covers one TCR beta chain sequence. This sample was taken from a study of blood T cells in healthy people across ages. Using a J-beta primer mix together with a sample-barcoded 5' primer, a second PCR was run for roughly 6 to 12 cycles. TCRdb processed the 5' RACE reads anew with MiXCR; each CDR3 protein has one entry. This table holds about a million distinct CDR3 sequences, 35% to 40% found once. This TCR came from a man aged 18 to 29 in good health. Sequencing input: blood.

This chain's CDR3 is CASSLTGDHSYNSPLHF. CDR3 nucleotide sequence: TGTGCCAGCAGCCTCACGGGGGATCACTCCTATAATTCACCCCTCCACTTT. The chain combines TRBV7-8 with TRBJ1-6, with D possibly being TRBD1 (5 bases). The CDR3 runs 17 residues. Between the trimmed V and J ends, which lost 5 bases and 0 bases, there was a span of 14 bases. Germline CDR1 is SGHVS and CDR2 is FQNEAQ.